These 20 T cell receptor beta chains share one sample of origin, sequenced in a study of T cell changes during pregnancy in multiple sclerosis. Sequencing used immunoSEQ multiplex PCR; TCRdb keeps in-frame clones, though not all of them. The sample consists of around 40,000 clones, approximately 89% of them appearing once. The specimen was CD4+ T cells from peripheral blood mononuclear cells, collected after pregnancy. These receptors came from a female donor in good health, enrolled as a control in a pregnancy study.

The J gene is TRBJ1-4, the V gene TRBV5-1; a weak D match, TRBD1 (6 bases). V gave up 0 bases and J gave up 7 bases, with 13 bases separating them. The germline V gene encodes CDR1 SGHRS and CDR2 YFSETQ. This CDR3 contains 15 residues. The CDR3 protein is CASSLGTGRGEKLFF. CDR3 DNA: TGCGCCAGCAGCTTGGGAACAGGGAGGGGTGAAAAACTGTTTTTT.

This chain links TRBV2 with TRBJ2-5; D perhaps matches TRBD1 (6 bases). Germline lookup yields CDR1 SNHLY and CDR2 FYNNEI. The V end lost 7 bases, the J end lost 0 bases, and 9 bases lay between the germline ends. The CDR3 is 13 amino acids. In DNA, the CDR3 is TGTGCCAGCACCCGGGACAACCAAGAGACCCAGTACTTC. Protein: CASTRDNQETQYF.

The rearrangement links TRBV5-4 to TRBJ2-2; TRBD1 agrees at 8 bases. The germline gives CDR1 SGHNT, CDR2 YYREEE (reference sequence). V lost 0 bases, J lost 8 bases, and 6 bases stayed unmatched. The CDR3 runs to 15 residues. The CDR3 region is CASSLERTGRGELFF. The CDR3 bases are TGTGCCAGCAGCTTGGAAAGGACAGGGAGGGGGGAGCTGTTTTTT.

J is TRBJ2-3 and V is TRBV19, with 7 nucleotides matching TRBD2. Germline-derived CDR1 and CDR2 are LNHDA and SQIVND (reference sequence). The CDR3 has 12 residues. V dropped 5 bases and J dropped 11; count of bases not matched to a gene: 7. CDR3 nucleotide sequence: TGTGCCAGTAGTGTTTCTAGCGGAAGGCAGTATTTT. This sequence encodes CASSVSSGRQYF. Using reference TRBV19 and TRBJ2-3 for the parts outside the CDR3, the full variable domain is DGGITQSPKYLFRKEGQNVTLSCEQNLNHDAMYWYRQDPGQGLRLIYYSQIVNDFQKGDIAEGYSVSREKKESFPLTVTSAQKNPTAFYLCASSVSSGRQYFGPGTRLTVL.

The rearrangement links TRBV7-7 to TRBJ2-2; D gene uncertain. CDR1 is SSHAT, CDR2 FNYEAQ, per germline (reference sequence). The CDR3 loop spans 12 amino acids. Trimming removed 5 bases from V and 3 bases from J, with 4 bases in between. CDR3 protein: CASSRDTGELFF. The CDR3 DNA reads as TGTGCCAGCAGCCGGGACACCGGGGAGCTGTTTTTT.

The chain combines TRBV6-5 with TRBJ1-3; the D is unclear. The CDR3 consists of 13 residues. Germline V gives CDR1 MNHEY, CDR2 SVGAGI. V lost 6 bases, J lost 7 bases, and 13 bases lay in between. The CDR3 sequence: CASSQSRGNTIYF. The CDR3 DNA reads TGTGCCAGCAGCCAAAGCCGAGGGAACACCATATATTTT.

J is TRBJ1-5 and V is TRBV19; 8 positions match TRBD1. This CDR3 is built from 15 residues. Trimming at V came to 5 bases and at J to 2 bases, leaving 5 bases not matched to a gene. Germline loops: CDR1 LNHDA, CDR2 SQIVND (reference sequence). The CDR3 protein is CASSARGLGNQPQHF. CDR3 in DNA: TGTGCCAGTAGTGCCAGGGGGCTAGGCAATCAGCCCCAGCATTTT.

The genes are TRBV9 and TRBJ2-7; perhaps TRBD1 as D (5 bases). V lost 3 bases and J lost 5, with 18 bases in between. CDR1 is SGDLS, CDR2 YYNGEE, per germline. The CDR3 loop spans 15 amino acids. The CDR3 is CASSAYRWGLDEQYF. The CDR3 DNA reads TGTGCCAGCAGCGCCTACCGATGGGGCCTCGACGAGCAGTACTTC. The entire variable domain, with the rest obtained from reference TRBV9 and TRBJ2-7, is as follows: DSGVTQTPKHLITATGQRVTLRCSPRSGDLSVYWYQQSLDQGLQFLIQYYNGEERAKGNILERFSAQQFPDLHSELNLSSLELGDSALYFCASSAYRWGLDEQYFGPGTRLTVT.

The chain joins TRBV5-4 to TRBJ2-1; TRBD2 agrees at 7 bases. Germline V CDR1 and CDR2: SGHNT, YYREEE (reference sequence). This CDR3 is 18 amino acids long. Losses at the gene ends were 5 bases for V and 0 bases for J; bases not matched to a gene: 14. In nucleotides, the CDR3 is TGTGCCAGCAGTACCCCCCTCCCGGGAGGACGCTCCTACAATGAGCAGTTCTTC. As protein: CASSTPLPGGRSYNEQFF.

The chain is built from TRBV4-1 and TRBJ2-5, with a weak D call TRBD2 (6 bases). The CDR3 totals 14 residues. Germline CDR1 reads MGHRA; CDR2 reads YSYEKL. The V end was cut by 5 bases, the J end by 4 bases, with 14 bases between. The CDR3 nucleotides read TGCGCCAGCAGCAAGATGGGGGGTGGAGAGACCCAGTACTTC. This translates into CASSKMGGGETQYF.

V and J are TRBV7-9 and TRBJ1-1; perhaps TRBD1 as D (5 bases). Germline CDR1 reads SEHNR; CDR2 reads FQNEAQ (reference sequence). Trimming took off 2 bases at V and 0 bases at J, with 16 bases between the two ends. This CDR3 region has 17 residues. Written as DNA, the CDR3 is TGTGCCAGCAGCTTATCTGGGGTTTTGGACATGAACACTGAAGCTTTCTTT. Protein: CASSLSGVLDMNTEAFF.

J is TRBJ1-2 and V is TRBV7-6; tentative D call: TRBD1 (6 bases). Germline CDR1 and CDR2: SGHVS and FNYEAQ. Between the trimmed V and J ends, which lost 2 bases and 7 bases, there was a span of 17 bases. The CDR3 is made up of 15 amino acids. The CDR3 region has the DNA TGTGCCAGCAGCTTAACGGGACACAGTAAGACTGGCTACACCTTC. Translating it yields CASSLTGHSKTGYTF.

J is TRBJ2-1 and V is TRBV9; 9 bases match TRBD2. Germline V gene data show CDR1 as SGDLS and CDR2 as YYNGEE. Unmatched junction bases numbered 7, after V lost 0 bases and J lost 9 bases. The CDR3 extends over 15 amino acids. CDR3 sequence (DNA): TGTGCCAGCAGCGTAGAGGCTAGCGGGAAAGGTGAGCAGTTCTTC. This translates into CASSVEASGKGEQFF.

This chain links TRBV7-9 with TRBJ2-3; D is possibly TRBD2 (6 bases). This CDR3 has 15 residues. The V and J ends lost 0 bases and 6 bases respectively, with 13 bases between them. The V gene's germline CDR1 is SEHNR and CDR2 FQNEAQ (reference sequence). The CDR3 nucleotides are TGTGCCAGCAGCTTAGCTCTAGCGCCCCGCGATACGCAGTATTTT. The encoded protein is CASSLALAPRDTQYF.

As DNA, the CDR3 is TGTGCCAGCAGTCGCCCCAGGCGGGGGGGCACAGATACGCAGTATTTT. This codes for CASSRPRRGGTDTQYF. This rearrangement joins TRBV7-9 to TRBJ2-3; 8 bases are shared with TRBD2. Trimming at V came to 6 bases and at J to 1 base, leaving 9 bases not matched to a gene. The CDR3 totals 16 residues. Germline V gene sequence: CDR1 SEHNR, CDR2 FQNEAQ (reference sequence).

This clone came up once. Here the CDR3 DNA reads TGTGCCAGCGGACCGACTAGCGGAGGAGATGGGGAGCAGTTCTTC. Translating gives CASGPTSGGDGEQFF. V and J are TRBV6-5 and TRBJ2-1, with 9 bases matching TRBD2. This CDR3 has 15 amino acids. J gave up 10 bases and V 8 bases, and 15 bases lay outside the gene matches. In germline, CDR1 is MNHEY, CDR2 SVGAGI.

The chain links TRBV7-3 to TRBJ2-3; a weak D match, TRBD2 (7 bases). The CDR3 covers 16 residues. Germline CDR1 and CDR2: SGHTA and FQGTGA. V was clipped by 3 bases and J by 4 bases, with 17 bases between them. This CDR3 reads CASSFTSHGGPDTQYF. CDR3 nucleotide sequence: TGTGCCAGCAGCTTCACCTCCCACGGGGGGCCAGATACGCAGTATTTT.

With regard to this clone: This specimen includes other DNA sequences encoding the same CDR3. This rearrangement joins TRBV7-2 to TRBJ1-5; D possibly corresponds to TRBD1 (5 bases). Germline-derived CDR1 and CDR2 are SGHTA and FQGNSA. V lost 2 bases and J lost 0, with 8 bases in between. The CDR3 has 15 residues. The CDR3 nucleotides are TGTGCCAGCAGCTTAACCCAGGGTAGCAATCAGCCCCAGCATTTT. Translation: CASSLTQGSNQPQHF.

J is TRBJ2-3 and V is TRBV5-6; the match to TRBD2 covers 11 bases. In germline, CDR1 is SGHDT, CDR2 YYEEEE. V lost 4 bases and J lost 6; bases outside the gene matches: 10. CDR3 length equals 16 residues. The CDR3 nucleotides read TGTGCCAGCAGCCGCCGACTAGCGGGGAAAGTGGATACGCAGTATTTT. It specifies CASSRRLAGKVDTQYF. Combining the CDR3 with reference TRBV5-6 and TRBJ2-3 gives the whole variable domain DAGVTQSPTHLIKTRGQQVTLRCSPKSGHDTVSWYQQALGQGPQFIFQYYEEEERQRGNFPDRFSGHQFPNYSSELNVNALLLGDSALYLCASSRRLAGKVDTQYFGPGTRLTVL.

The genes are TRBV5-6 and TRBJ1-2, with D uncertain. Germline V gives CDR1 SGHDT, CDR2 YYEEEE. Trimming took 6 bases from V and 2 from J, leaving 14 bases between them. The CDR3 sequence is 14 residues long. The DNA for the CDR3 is TGTGCCAGCATCAGGTCGGGGTTCAACTATGGCTACACCTTC. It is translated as CASIRSGFNYGYTF.